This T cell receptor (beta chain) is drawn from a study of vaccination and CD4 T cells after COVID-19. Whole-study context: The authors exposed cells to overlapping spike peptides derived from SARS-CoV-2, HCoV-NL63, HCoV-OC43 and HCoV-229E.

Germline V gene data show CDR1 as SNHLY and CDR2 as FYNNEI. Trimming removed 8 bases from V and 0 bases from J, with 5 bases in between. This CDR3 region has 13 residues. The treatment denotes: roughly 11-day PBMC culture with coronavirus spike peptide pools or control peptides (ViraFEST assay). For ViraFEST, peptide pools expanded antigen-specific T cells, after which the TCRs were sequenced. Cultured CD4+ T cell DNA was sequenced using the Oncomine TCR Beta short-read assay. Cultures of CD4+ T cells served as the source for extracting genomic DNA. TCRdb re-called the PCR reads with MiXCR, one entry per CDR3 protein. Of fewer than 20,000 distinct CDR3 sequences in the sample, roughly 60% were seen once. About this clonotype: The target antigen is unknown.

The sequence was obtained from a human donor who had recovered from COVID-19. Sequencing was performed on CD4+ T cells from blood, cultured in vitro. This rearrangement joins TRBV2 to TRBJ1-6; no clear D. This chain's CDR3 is CASQSSYNSPLHF. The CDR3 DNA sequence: TGTGCCAGCCAGAGCTCCTATAATTCACCCCTCCACTTT.